The table lists the clone carrying this T cell receptor (beta chain) with a count of one. Trimming stripped 4 bases from V and 7 bases from J, with 15 bases between. Germline V gene lookup returns CDR1 SGHRS and CDR2 YFSETQ. The CDR3 is 13 amino acids. The entry originates in a study of shared clonotypes between healthy human individuals. Profiled with immunoSEQ multiplex PCR; TCRdb holds only in-frame clones, not every one. The data show about 490,000 clones, with around 85% seen just once and roughly 13% held by the top ten. This TCR came from a woman aged 35 to 49 in good health. Some clones in this sample may be carry-over from other donors' samples. The sequencing input was PBMCs. This chain connects TRBV5-1 to TRBJ2-7, with D perhaps matching TRBD2 (6 bases). CDR3 nucleotide sequence: TGCGCCAGCAGCCGAACGGGAGCTGTGGAGCAGTACTTC. Residues: CASSRTGAVEQYF.